The subject of this entry is one T cell receptor (beta chain). Its matching antigen is unknown. The CDR3 has 15 amino acids. Losses at the gene ends were 6 bases for V and 0 bases for J; bases not matched to a gene: 4. Germline assignment: CDR1 SGHNT and CDR2 YYREEE (reference sequence). The record originates from a study of cytomegalovirus exposure and HLA in healthy donors. Study-level points and caveats: Associated with HLA alleles at 0.05 false discovery rate in a later analysis were some 16,000 TCR beta sequences.

This PCR relied on a set of 60 Vbeta primers and 13 Jbeta primers. Sequenced by immunoSEQ multiplex PCR; TCRdb stores in-frame clones only, minus some. The repertoire holds under 60,000 clones, with around 77% as singletons. The chain carries TRBV5-4 and TRBJ2-1, with 9 bases identical to TRBD2. The material sequenced was PBMCs. This TCR derives from a woman in her forties in good health and CMV-seropositive. The CDR3 sequence: CASILAGSSYNEQFF. DNA of the CDR3: TGTGCCAGCATCCTAGCGGGGAGCTCCTACAATGAGCAGTTCTTC.